This paragraph covers one T cell receptor beta chain sequence. In its sample, this clonotype was seen many times. Which antigen it targets is not known. No clone much larger than this one lies a single base away; base qualities are absent. As encoded in the germline V gene, CDR1 is KGHDR while CDR2 is SFDVKD. V was cut back by 5 bases and J by 7 bases, leaving a gap of 8 bases between them. Measured from the cysteine to the phenylalanine, the CDR3 is 12 residues long. Only the CDR3 DNA stays, 36 bases, in frame from base 1. The data derive from a study of response to subunit inactivated influenza vaccine (dated by TCRdb to the late 2010s). Regarding the study in general: Deep quantitative T cell receptor repertoire profiling was used in the study to track responses to a trivalent subunit inactivated influenza vaccine. Study-wide findings and limitations: The authors suggested that each seasonal influenza vaccination may recruit only a limited number of new T cells.

The method was RT-PCR. Reads for this sample came from an Illumina HiSeq 2500. TCRdb trimmed the raw reads at Q25, called clones with MiXCR and kept productive beta chains. Rows with one shared CDR3 protein collapse into an entry with the most common genes and DNA. In this sample the table shows 450,000 to 600,000 distinct CDR3 sequences, 6.5% to 8% of which occur a single time. Under 15% of the sample is in the top ten clones. Rearrangement joined TRBV24-1 to TRBJ2-1, with a tentative D gene TRBD1 over 6 matching bases. Here the sequenced sample was PBMCs from blood, taken around 2 years after vaccination. This TCR came from a man aged 50 to 69 who received an inactivated influenza vaccine. Donor details come from another sample of the same person, matched by shared clones. The CDR3 protein: CATSGRGNEQFF. The nucleotides are TGTGCCACCAGTGGAAGGGGGAATGAGCAGTTCTTC.